These 6 T cell receptor beta chains were all obtained from the same sample, sequenced in a study of CD8 T cells in Susac syndrome. A quantity of about 0.5 to 1 ug RNA underwent reverse transcription using random hexamers. TCRdb recomputed calls from the immunoSEQ multiplex PCR reads with MiXCR, one row per CDR3 protein. The data show a few hundred thousand distinct CDR3 sequences, more than 80% seen once. The sample comprised CD8+ T cells from PBMCs. These TCRs come from a human donor with multiple sclerosis.

This rearrangement joins TRBV7-9 to TRBJ1-1; D is undetermined. From germline, CDR1 is SEHNR and CDR2 FQNEAQ (reference sequence). V was cut by 4 bases and J by 2 bases, with 11 bases left in between. This CDR3 region has 14 residues. CDR3 bases: TGTGCCAGCAGCTGGTTAGAGCGTAACACTGAAGCTTTCTTT. Its protein product is CASSWLERNTEAFF.

The chain joins TRBV29-1 to TRBJ1-5; 9 bases fit TRBD1. The germline gives CDR1 SQVTM, CDR2 ANQGSEA. After removal of 5 bases from V and 4 bases from J, the junction contained 3 bases not matched to a gene. The CDR3 loop spans 13 amino acids. The CDR3 DNA is TGCAGCGTTCCTGGGACAGGGAATCAGCCCCAGCATTTT. It specifies CSVPGTGNQPQHF.

The chain is built from TRBV5-1 and TRBJ2-5; no clear D gene. CDR1 is SGHRS, CDR2 YFSETQ, per germline. This CDR3 is 16 amino acids long. Trimming removed 1 base from V and 0 bases from J, with 13 bases in between. The CDR3 sequence is CASSLRSRRYQETQYF. The CDR3 nucleotides read TGCGCCAGCAGCTTGCGTTCACGGCGTTACCAAGAGACCCAGTACTTC.

This clonotype was found a few times. The rearrangement uses TRBV15 and TRBJ1-2; a possible D gene is TRBD1 (5 bases). The CDR3 covers 15 residues. With 5 bases removed from V and 3 bases from J, the gap between germline ends came to 16 bases. CDR1 is LNHNV, CDR2 YYDKDF, per germline (reference sequence). Here the CDR3 DNA reads TGTGCCACCAGCCCAACCCGGGACGATTACTATGGCTACACCTTC. It yields the protein CATSPTRDDYYGYTF.

The V and J genes are TRBV4-1 and TRBJ2-1; TRBD2 agrees at 12 bases. The trim removed 2 bases at V and 9 bases at J, leaving 11 bases unmatched. Germline V gene lookup returns CDR1 MGHRA and CDR2 YSYEKL. The CDR3 consists of 17 residues. The CDR3 DNA reads as TGCGCCAGCAGCCAATTCGTCGGTCTAGCGGGGGGGAGTGAGCAGTTCTTC. Translated: CASSQFVGLAGGSEQFF.

The chain's CDR3 is CSADGKSYTEAFF. CDR3 DNA sequence: TGCAGTGCGGACGGGAAATCATACACTGAAGCTTTCTTT. This chain connects TRBV20-1 to TRBJ1-1; D is unresolved. The CDR3 sequence is 13 residues long. V was shortened by 6 bases and J by 3 bases, with 14 bases between the two germline ends. Looked up from germline, CDR1 is DFQATT and CDR2 is SNEGSKA (reference sequence).